This TCR beta chain originates from a study of T cell responses to AZD1222 COVID-19 vaccine. The V gene lost 7 bases and the J gene lost 4 bases, with 13 bases spanning the gap. The CDR3 loop spans 13 amino acids. Germline CDR1 reads LNHDA; CDR2 reads SQIVND (reference sequence). Repertoires were generated with immunoSEQ multiplex PCR, while TCRdb's copy carries only in-frame clones and drops some. The sample holds approximately 110,000 clones; roughly 87% are singletons and the top ten take 0.95% to 1.5%. A few counts support this clone. This rearrangement joins TRBV19 to TRBJ1-1; maybe TRBD1 (5 bases). This specimen was peripheral blood, taken on day 0 of AZD1222 vaccination. The receptor's source is an adult in good health. CDR3 DNA: TGTGCCAGTAATAAGGGGTGGATCACTGAAGCTTTCTTT. This codes for CASNKGWITEAFF.